The sequence of this T cell receptor beta chain was determined in a study of blood T cell repertoires in COVID-19. Looked up from germline, CDR1 is LGHDT and CDR2 is YNNKEL (reference sequence). With 7 bases clipped from V and 0 bases from J, the junction kept 7 bases outside the gene matches. The CDR3 consists of 16 residues. Data came from immunoSEQ multiplex PCR; TCRdb stores just in-frame clones and leaves some out. The table includes 100,000 to 150,000 clones, around nine tenths detected once. The chain uses TRBV3-1 (or the pseudogene TRBV3-2) and TRBJ2-2; 8 positions match TRBD1. Sample: peripheral blood. The source is a man between 60 and 75 years old with COVID-19, enrolled during active disease. The CDR3 loop reads CASTHRDRTNTGELFF. CDR3 coding DNA: TGTGCCAGCACCCACCGGGACAGGACGAACACCGGGGAGCTGTTTTTT.